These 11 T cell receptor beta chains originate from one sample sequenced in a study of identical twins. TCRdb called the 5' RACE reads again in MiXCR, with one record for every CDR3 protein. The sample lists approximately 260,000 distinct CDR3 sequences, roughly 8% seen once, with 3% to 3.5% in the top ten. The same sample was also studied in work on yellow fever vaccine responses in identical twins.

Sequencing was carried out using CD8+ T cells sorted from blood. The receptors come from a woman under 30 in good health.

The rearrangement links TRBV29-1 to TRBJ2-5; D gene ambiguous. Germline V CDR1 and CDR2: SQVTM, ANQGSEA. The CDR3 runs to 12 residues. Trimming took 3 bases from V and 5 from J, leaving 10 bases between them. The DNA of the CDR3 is TGCAGCGTTGAGCTTTTGATCGAGACCCAGTACTTC. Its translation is CSVELLIETQYF.

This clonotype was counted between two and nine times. The DNA of the CDR3 is TGTGCCATCAGTGGGTCCGCCTCTGGGGCCAACGTCCTGACTTTC. Protein sequence: CAISGSASGANVLTF. The chain combines TRBV10-3 with TRBJ2-6; D is uncertain. This CDR3 has 15 residues. V lost 4 bases, J lost 0 bases, and 7 bases lay in between. Germline V lookup: CDR1 ENHRY, CDR2 SYGVKD.

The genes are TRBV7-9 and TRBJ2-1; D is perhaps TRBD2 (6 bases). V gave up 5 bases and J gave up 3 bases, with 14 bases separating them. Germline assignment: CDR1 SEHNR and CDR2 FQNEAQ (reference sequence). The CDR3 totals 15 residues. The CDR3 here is CASSSPSANYNEQFF. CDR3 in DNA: TGTGCCAGCAGCAGCCCTAGCGCCAACTACAATGAGCAGTTCTTC.

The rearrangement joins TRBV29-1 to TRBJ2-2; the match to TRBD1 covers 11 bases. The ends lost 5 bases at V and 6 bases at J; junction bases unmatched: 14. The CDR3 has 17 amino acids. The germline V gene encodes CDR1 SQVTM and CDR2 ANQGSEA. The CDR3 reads CSVQGTGGRGNPGELFF. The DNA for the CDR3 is TGCAGCGTTCAAGGGACAGGGGGGAGGGGGAATCCCGGGGAGCTGTTTTTT.

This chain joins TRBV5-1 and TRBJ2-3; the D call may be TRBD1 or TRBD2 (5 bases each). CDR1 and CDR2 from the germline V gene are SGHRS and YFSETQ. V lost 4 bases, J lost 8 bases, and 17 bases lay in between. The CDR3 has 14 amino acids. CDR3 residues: CASSARDGVLTQYF. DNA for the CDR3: TGCGCCAGCAGCGCCCGGGACGGAGTTCTTACGCAGTATTTT.

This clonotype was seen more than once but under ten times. The CDR3 protein is CASSGTVFTDTQYF. The CDR3 bases are TGTGCCAGCAGCGGGACAGTATTTACAGATACGCAGTATTTT. The rearrangement joins TRBV9 to TRBJ2-3, with D perhaps matching TRBD1 (6 bases). Trimming took off 3 bases at V and 3 bases at J, with 11 bases between the two ends. The CDR3 spans 14 residues. The V gene's germline CDR1 is SGDLS and CDR2 YYNGEE.

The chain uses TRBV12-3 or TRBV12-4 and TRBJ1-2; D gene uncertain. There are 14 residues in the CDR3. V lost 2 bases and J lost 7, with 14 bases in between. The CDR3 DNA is TGTGCCAGCAGTTTATACCTCGGTTGGAGTGGCTACACCTTC. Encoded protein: CASSLYLGWSGYTF.

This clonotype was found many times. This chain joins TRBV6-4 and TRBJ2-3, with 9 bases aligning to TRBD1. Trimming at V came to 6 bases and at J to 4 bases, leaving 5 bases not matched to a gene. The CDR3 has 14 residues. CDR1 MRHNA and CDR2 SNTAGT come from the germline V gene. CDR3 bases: TGTGCCAGCAGGGGGGACAGGGAAGCAGATACGCAGTATTTT. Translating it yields CASRGDREADTQYF.

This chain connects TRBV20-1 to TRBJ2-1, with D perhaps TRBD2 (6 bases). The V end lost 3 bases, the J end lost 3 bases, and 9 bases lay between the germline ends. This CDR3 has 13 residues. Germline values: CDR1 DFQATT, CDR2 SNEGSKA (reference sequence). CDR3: CSARSGGYNEQFF. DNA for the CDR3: TGCAGTGCTAGGTCCGGGGGCTACAATGAGCAGTTCTTC.

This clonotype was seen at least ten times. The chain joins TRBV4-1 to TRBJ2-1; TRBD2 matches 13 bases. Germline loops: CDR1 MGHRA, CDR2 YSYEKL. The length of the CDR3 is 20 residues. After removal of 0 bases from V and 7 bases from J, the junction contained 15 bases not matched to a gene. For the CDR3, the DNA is TGCGCCAGCAGCCAAGAGCAGGGTTATGATGGGACTAGCGGGGAGAATGAGCAGTTCTTC. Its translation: CASSQEQGYDGTSGENEQFF.

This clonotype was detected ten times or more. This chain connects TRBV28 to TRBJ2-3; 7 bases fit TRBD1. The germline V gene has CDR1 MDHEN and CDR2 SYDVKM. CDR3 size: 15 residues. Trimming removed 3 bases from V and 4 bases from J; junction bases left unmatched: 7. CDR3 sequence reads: CASSFDLGGADTQYF. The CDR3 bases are TGTGCCAGCAGTTTTGACTTAGGGGGCGCAGATACGCAGTATTTT.